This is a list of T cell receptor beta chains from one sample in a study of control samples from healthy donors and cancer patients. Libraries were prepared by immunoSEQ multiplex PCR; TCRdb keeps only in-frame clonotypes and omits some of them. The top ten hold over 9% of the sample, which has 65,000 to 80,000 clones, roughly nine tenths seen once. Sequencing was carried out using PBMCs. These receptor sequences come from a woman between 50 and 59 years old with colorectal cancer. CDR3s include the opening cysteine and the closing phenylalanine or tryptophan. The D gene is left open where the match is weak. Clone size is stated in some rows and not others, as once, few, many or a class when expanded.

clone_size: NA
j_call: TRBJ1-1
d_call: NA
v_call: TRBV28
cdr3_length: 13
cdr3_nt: TGTGCCAGCAGTAGGACATGGAACACTGAAGCTTTCTTT
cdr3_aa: CASSRTWNTEAFF

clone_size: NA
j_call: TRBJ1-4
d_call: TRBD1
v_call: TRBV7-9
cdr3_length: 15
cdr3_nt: TGTGCCAGCAGCTTAGGGGACAGGGAGAATGAAAAACTGTTTTTT
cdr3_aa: CASSLGDRENEKLFF

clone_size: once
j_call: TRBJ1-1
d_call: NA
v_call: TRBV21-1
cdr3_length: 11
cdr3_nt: TGTTCCGAGGGGCGGAACACTGAAGCTTTCTTT
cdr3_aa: CSEGRNTEAFF

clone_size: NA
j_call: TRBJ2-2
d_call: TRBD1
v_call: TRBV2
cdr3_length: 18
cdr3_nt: TGTGCCAGCAGTGAAGCGCGCACCGGGGACAGAATCACCGGGGAGCTGTTTTTT
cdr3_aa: CASSEARTGDRITGELFF

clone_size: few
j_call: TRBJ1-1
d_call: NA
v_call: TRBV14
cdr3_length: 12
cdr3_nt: TGTGCCAGCAGCTCCCAGGGACCTGAAGCTTTCTTT
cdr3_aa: CASSSQGPEAFF

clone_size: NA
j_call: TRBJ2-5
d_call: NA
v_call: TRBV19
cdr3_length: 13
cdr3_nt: TGTGCCAGTAGTGTACGTACTCAAGAGACCCAGTACTTC
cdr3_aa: CASSVRTQETQYF

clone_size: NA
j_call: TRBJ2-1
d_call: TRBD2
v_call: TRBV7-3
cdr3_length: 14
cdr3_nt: TGTGCCAGCAGCTCGGGACTACGAGGCGATGAGCAGTTCTTC
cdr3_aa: CASSSGLRGDEQFF

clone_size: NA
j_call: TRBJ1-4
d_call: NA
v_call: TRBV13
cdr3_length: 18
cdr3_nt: TGTGCCAGCAGCTTATACCCCCCGAACAGGGCGAGGAAGGAAAAACTGTTTTTT
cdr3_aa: CASSLYPPNRARKEKLFF

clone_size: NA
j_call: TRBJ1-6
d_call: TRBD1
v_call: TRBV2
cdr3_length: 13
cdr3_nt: TGTGCCAGCAGGGGACAGCTCGGTTCACCCCTCCACTTT
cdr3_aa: CASRGQLGSPLHF

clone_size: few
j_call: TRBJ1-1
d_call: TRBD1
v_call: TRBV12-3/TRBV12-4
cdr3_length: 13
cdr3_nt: TGTGCCAGTGCCGGGACAGGGGGCACTGAAGCTTTCTTT
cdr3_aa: CASAGTGGTEAFF

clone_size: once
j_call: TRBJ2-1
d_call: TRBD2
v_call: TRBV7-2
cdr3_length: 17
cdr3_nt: TGTGCCAGCAGCTTGGCTAGCGGGGGGGCTGCCTACAATGAGCAGTTCTTC
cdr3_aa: CASSLASGGAAYNEQFF

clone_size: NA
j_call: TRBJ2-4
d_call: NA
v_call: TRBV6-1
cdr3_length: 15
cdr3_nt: TGTGCCAGCAGTGAGGTTGGGGGAGCCAAAAACATTCAGTACTTC
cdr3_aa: CASSEVGGAKNIQYF

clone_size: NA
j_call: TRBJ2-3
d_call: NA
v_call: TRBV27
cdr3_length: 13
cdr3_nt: TGTGCCAGCAGGGGACGGAGCACAGATACGCAGTATTTT
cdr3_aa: CASRGRSTDTQYF

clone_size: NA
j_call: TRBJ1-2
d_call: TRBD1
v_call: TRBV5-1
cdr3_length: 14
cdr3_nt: TGCGCCAGCAGCTTGCAGACAGGGGACTATGGCTACACCTTC
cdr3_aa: CASSLQTGDYGYTF

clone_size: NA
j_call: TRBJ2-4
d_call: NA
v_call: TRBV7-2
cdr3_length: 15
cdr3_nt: TGTGCCAGCAGCGCGTGGATGGCATCCAAAAACATTCAGTACTTC
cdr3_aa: CASSAWMASKNIQYF

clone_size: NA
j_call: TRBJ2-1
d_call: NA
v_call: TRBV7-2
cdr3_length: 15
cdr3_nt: TGTGCCAGCAGCTTAAAACGGGGCTCCTACAATGAGCAGTTCTTC
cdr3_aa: CASSLKRGSYNEQFF

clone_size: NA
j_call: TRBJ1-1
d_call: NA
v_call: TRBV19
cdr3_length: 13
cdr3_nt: TGTGCCAGTAGTATCGTGGTGAACACTGAAGCTTTCTTT
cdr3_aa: CASSIVVNTEAFF

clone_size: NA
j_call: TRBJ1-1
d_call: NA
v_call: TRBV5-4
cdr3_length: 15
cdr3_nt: TGTGCCAGCAGCCCTCCCCCGGGGGGGGACACTGAAGCTTTCTTT
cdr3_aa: CASSPPPGGDTEAFF

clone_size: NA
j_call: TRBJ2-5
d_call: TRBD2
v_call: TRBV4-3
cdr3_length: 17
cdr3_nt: TGCGCCAGCAGCCAGAGCCCACTAGCGGGGGGGCGGGAGACCCAGTACTTC
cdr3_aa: CASSQSPLAGGRETQYF

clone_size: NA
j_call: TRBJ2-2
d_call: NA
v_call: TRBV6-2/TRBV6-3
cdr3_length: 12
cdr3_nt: TGTGCCAGCAGTTACCGGTCGTGGGAGCTGTTTTTT
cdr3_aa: CASSYRSWELFF

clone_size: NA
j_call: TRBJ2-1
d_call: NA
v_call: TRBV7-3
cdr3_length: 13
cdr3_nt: TGTGCCAGCAGCTTAGGGGTGCTCAATGAGCAGTTCTTC
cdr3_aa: CASSLGVLNEQFF

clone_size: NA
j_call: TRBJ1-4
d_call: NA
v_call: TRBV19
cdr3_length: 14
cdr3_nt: TGTGCCAGTAATCTGGGGCAGGCTAATGAAAAACTGTTTTTT
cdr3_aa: CASNLGQANEKLFF

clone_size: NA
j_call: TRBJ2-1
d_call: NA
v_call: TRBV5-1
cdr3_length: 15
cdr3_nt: TGCGCCAGCATGAGGGGCGATTTTTCCTACAATGAGCAGTTCTTC
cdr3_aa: CASMRGDFSYNEQFF

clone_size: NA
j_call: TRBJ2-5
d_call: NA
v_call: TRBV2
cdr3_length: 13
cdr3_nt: TGTGCCAGCAGTGAATCAGCGATTGAGACCCAGTACTTC
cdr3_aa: CASSESAIETQYF

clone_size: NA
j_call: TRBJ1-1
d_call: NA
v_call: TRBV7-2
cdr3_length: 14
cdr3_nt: TGTGCCAGCAGCTCGACGGAGGGGCGAACTGAAGCTTTCTTT
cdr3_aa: CASSSTEGRTEAFF

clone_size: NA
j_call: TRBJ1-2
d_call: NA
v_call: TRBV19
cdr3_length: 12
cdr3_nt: TGTGCCAGTGGGGTGCCAGGAAGCGGCTACACCTTC
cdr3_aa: CASGVPGSGYTF

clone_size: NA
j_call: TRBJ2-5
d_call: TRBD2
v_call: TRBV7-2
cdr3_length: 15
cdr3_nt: TGTGCCAGCACCATTCGGCGGGGGGGAGGGGAGACCCAGTACTTC
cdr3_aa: CASTIRRGGGETQYF

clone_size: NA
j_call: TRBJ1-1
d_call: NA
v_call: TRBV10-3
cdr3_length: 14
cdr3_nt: TGTGCCATCAGTGAGTGGTCGGTGAACACTGAAGCTTTCTTT
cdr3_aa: CAISEWSVNTEAFF

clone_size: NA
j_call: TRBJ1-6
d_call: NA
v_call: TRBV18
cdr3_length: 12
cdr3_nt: TGTGCCAGCTCACCCCAGGGAATAACCCTCCACTTT
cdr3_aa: CASSPQGITLHF

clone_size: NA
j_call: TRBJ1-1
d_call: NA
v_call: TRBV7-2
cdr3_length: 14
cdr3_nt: TGTGCCAGCAGAGTGGGGGAATGGAACACTGAAGCTTTCTTT
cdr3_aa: CASRVGEWNTEAFF

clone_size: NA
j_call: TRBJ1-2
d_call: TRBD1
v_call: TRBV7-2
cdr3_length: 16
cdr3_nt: TGTGCCAGCAGCTTAAACTCCGGGACAGGGACCTATGGCTACACCTTC
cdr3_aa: CASSLNSGTGTYGYTF

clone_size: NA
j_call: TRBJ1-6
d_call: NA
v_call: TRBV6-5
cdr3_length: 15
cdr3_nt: TGTGCCAGCTCTCCGACTGCTACCTATAATTCACCCCTCCACTTT
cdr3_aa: CASSPTATYNSPLHF

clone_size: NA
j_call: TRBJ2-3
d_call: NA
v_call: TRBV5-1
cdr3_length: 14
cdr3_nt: TGCGCCAGCAGTTCGGGGCAGGGAATTGGAGCGCAGTATTTT
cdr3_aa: CASSSGQGIGAQYF

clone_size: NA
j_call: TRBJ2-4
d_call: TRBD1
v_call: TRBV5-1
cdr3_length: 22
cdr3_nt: TGCGCCAGCAGCTCGATCCCGTGGACAGGGGCCACTCAAAGTCTAGCCAAAAACATTCAGTACTTC
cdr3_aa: CASSSIPWTGATQSLAKNIQYF

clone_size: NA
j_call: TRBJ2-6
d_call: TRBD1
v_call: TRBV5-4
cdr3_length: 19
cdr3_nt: TGTGCCAGCAGCGCTAAAGGTCGACAGGGTTCATCTGGGGCCAACGTCCTGACTTTC
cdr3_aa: CASSAKGRQGSSGANVLTF

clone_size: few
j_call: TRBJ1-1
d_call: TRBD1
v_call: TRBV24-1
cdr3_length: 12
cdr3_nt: TGTGCCACCAGTGCACAGGGGACTGAAGCTTTCTTT
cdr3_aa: CATSAQGTEAFF

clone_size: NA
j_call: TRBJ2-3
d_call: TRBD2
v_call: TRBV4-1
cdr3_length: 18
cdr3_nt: TGCGCCAGCAGCCAAGAGTTACTAGCGGGGGGGCTCCAAGATACGCAGTATTTT
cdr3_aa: CASSQELLAGGLQDTQYF

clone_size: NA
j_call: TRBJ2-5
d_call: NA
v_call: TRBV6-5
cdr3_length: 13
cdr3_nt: TGTGCCAGCATTCCGGGTGTTATAGAGACCCAGTACTTC
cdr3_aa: CASIPGVIETQYF

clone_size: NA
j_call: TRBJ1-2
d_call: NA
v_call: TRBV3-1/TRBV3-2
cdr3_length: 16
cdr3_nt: TGTGCCAGCAGCACACCAGGGTCGTACGGTCGGTATGGCTACACCTTC
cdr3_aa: CASSTPGSYGRYGYTF

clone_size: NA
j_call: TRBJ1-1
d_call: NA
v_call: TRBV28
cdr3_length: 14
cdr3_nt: TGTGCCAGCATTTCGGGGGCTCAGAACACTGAAGCTTTCTTT
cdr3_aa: CASISGAQNTEAFF

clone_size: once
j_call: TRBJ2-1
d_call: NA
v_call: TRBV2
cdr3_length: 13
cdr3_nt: TGTGCCAGCAGTGATCCAGGGAGCAATGAGCAGTTCTTC
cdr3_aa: CASSDPGSNEQFF

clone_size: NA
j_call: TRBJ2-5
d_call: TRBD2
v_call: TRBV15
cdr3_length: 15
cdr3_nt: TGTGCCACCAGCAGAGATTCGCGGGGGCAAGAGACCCAGTACTTC
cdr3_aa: CATSRDSRGQETQYF

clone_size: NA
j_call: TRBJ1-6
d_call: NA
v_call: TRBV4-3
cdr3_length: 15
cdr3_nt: TGCGCCAGCAGCCAAGTCCCGGGACAAAATTCACCCCTCCACTTT
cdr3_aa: CASSQVPGQNSPLHF

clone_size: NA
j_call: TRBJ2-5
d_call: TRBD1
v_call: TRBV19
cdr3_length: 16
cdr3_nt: TGTGCCAGTAGTATTACCGGGACAGGGGGCCGGGAGACCCAGTACTTC
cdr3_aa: CASSITGTGGRETQYF

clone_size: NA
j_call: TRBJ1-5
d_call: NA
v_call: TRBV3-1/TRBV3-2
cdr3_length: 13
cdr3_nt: TGTGCCAGCAGCCAAGACGAACAGCAGCCCCAGCATTTT
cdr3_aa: CASSQDEQQPQHF

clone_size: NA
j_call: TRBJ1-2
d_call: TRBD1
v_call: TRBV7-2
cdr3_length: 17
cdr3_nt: TGTGCCAGCAGCCGCGCACCGAGTCAGGGGGCGCCTAGGGGCTACACCTTC
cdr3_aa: CASSRAPSQGAPRGYTF

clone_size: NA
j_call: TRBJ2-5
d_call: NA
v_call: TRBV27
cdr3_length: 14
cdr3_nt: TGTGCCAGCAGTTTATTCGGCAGCCAAGAGACCCAGTACTTC
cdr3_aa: CASSLFGSQETQYF

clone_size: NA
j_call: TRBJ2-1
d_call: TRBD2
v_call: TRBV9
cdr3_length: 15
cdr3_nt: TGTGCCAGCAGCGTAGTAAGCGGGGGGGTTAATGAGCAGTTCTTC
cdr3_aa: CASSVVSGGVNEQFF

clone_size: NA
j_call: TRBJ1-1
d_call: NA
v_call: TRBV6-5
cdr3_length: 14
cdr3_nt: TGTGCCAGCAGTTTCTGGACAGACTACACTGAAGCTTTCTTT
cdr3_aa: CASSFWTDYTEAFF

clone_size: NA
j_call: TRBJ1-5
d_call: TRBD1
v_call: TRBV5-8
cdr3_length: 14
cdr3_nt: TGTGCCAGCAAACTCGGGACAGACAATCAGCCCCAGCATTTT
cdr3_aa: CASKLGTDNQPQHF

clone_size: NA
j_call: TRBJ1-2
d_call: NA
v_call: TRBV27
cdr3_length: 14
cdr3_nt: TGTGCCAGCAAAAACAGCTTAAATAACTATGGCTACACCTTC
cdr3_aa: CASKNSLNNYGYTF

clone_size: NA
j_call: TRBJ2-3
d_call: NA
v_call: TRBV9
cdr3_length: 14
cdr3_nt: TGTGCCAGCAGCGCGCGACAGACCACAGATACGCAGTATTTT
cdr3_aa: CASSARQTTDTQYF

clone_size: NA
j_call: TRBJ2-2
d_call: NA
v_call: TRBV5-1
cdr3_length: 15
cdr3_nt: TGCGCCAGCATTAGTTCCCCGGAAGCGGGCGGGGAGCTGTTTTTT
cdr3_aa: CASISSPEAGGELFF

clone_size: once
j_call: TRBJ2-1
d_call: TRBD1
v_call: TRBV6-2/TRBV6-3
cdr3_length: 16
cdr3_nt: TGTGCCAGCAGTGGGCTCCCGGGACAGTTCTACAATGAGCAGTTCTTC
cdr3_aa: CASSGLPGQFYNEQFF